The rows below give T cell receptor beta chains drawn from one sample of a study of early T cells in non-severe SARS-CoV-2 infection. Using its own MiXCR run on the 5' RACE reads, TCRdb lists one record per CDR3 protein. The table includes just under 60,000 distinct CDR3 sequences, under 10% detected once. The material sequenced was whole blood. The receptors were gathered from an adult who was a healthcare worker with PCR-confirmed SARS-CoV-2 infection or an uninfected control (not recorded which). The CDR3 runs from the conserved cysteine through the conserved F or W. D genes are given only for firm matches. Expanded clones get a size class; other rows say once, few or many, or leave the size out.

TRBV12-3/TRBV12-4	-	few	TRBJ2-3	TGTGCCAGCAGTTTCGTGACACCTCTAGACACAGATACGCAGTATTTT	CASSFVTPLDTDTQYF
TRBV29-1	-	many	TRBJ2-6	TGCAGCGTTGAACGCTCTGGGGCCAACGTCCTGACTTTC	CSVERSGANVLTF
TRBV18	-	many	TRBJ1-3	TGTGCCAGCTCACCTGGGACAACTCCCTCTGGAAACACCATATATTTT	CASSPGTTPSGNTIYF
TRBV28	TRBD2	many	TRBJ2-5	TGTGCCAGCAGTCTTGGGACTAGCGAGACCCAGTACTTC	CASSLGTSETQYF
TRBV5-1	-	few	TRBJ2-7	TGCGCCAGCAGTCCTGGTAGGGGTTCGACCTACGAGCAGTACTTC	CASSPGRGSTYEQYF
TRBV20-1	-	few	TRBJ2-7	TGCAGTGCTAGAGGTTCAGTAAGCTCCTACGAGCAGTACTTC	CSARGSVSSYEQYF
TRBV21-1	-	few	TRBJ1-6	TGTGCCAGCAGCAAGGCGACAGGGGGCAGGCCACCCCTCCACTTT	CASSKATGGRPPLHF
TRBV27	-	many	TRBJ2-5	TGTGCCAGCAGTCGAGGGGTCTCAACGGTAGAGACCCAGTACTTC	CASSRGVSTVETQYF
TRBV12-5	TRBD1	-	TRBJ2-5	TGTACTAGTGGTTTGGTACTCGGGACAGGGGCAGAGACCCAGTACTTC	CTSGLVLGTGAETQYF
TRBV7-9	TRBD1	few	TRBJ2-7	TGTGCCAGCAGTTTCACTTCCGGGACAGGGGGCTACTACGAGCAGTACTTC	CASSFTSGTGGYYEQYF
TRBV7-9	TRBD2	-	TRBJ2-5	TGTGCCAGCAGCTTAGGGCTAGCGGGAGGTACCCAAGAGACCCAGTACTTC	CASSLGLAGGTQETQYF
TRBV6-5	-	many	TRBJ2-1	TGTGCCAGCAGTCCTCGGCACAGAGCCTACAATGAGCAGTTCTTC	CASSPRHRAYNEQFF
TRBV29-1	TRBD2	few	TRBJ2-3	TGCAGCGCGTCAGGGACTAGCGGGGGAAAAGATACGCAGTATTTT	CSASGTSGGKDTQYF
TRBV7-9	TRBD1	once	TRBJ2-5	TGTGCCAGCAGCTTACTGACAGGGGCAGGGGAGACCCAGTACTTC	CASSLLTGAGETQYF
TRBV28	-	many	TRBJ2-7	TGTGCCAGCAGTCCCTCGATCCCGATATCCTACGAGCAGTACTTC	CASSPSIPISYEQYF
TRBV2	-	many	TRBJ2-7	TGTGCCAGCAGTGACCGGGACCGAAGCTACGAGCAGTACTTC	CASSDRDRSYEQYF
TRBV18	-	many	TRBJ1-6	TGTGCCAGCTCACCACCTAATAATTCACCCCTCCACTTT	CASSPPNNSPLHF
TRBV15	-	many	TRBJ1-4	TGTGCCACCAGCAGGGACCCCTATGAAAAACTGTTTTTT	CATSRDPYEKLFF
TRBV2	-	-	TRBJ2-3	TGTGCCAGCAGTGAGACGACTTACACAGATACGCAGTATTTT	CASSETTYTDTQYF
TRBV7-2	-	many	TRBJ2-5	TGTGCCAGCAGCTTCGGAAGAGGAGAGACCCAGTACTTC	CASSFGRGETQYF
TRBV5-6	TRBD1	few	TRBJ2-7	TGTGCCAGCACCTACAGGGGAAGGCCCTACGAGCAGTACTTC	CASTYRGRPYEQYF
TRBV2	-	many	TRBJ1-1	TGTGCCAGCAGTGAACGGCCGCTCTCTGAAGCTTTCTTT	CASSERPLSEAFF
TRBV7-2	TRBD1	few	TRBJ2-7	TGTGCCAGCAGCTTAGCTCCCCTCGGACAGGGTCTTCCCGAGCAGTACTTC	CASSLAPLGQGLPEQYF
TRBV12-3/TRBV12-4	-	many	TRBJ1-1	TGTGCCAGCAGTTTGTTCGACAGGAATAAAGCTTTCTTT	CASSLFDRNKAFF
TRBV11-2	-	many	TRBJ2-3	TGTGCCAGCAGCTTCCAATCAGGAGACATACCAGATACGCAGTATTTT	CASSFQSGDIPDTQYF
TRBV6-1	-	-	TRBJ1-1	TGTGCCAGCAGTGATGACGGGGACACTGAAGCTTTCTTT	CASSDDGDTEAFF
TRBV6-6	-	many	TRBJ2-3	TGTGCCAGCAGTTACGGTCCCGATACGCAGTATTTT	CASSYGPDTQYF
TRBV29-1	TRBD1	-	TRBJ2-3	TGCAGCGTAGAACAGGGGAATCCCACAGATACGCAGTATTTT	CSVEQGNPTDTQYF
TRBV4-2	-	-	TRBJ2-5	TGTGCCAGCAGCCAAGAATTCCCCCGGGGGAGCGCTTCCCCTGAGACCCAGTACTTC	CASSQEFPRGSASPETQYF
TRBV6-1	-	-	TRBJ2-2	TGTGCCAGCAGTGCTCCGCACAGGGAACGCACCGGGGAGCTGTTTTTT	CASSAPHRERTGELFF
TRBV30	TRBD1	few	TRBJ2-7	TGTGCCTGGAGTGGGGGGACAGGGACCTACGAGCAGTACTTC	CAWSGGTGTYEQYF
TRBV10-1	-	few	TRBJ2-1	TGCGCCAGCAGTGAGTCGACCCGTTACAATGAGCAGTTCTTC	CASSESTRYNEQFF
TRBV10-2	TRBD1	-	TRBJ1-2	TGCGCCAGCAGTGAACCGGGACAGGGGGCTAACTATGGCTACACCTTC	CASSEPGQGANYGYTF
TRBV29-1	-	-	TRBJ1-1	TGCAGCGTTGCGGACGGAAACACTGAAGCTTTCTTT	CSVADGNTEAFF
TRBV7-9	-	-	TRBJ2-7	TGTGCCAGCAGCTTAGGCGGGCTGAGGTACGAGCAGTACTTC	CASSLGGLRYEQYF
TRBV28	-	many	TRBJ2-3	TGTGCCAGCACGTCGGGCGGGACTAGCACAGATACGCAGTATTTT	CASTSGGTSTDTQYF
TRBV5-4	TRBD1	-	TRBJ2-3	TGTGCCAGCAGCCCCCGGACAGGGCCCGGCACAGATACGCAGTATTTT	CASSPRTGPGTDTQYF
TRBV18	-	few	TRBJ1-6	TGTGCCAGCTCACTCTCTGGACGTAGGGGAAATTCACCCCTCCACTTT	CASSLSGRRGNSPLHF
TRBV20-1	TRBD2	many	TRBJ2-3	TGCAGTGCTAGTAGCGGGAGCACAGATACGCAGTATTTT	CSASSGSTDTQYF
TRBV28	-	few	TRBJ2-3	TGTGCCAGCAGTTTTACTGGGTTCGGCACAGATACGCAGTATTTT	CASSFTGFGTDTQYF
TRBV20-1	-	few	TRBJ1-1	TGCGGAGGCGAACAACCGAACACTGAAGCTTTCTTT	CGGEQPNTEAFF
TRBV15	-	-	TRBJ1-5	TGTGCCACCAGCAGAGATGTCAATCAGCCCCAGCATTTT	CATSRDVNQPQHF
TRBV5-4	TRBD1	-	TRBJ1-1	TGTGCCAGCAGTCGGGGTGGACAGGGGAACACTGAAGCTTTCTTT	CASSRGGQGNTEAFF
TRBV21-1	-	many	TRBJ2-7	TGTGCCAGCAGCAAGGCCAGGGCCGAGCAGTACTTC	CASSKARAEQYF
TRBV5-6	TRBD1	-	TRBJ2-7	TGTGCCAGCAGCTGGGGGACAGGGGGCGCCGAGCAGTACTTC	CASSWGTGGAEQYF
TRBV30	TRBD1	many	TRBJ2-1	TGTGCCTGGGGGGCCCGGGACAGGGAAAATGGTGAGCAGTTCTTC	CAWGARDRENGEQFF
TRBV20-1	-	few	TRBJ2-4	TGCAGTGCTAGCGGGAGAACCAAAAACATTCAGTACTTC	CSASGRTKNIQYF